These 8 T cell receptor beta chains came from one sample sequenced in a study of control samples from healthy donors and cancer patients. Generated by immunoSEQ multiplex PCR, the TCRdb table keeps only in-frame clones and is missing some. Of about 180,000 clones listed, about 90% are singletons. Sequences were obtained from blood. All receptors derive from a woman in her thirties or forties in good health.

The chain has TRBV5-1 and TRBJ1-6; unclear D gene. The V gene lost 0 bases and the J gene lost 3 bases, with 7 bases spanning the gap. This CDR3 contains 15 residues. The V gene's germline CDR1 is SGHRS and CDR2 YFSETQ. The CDR3 is CASSLGDVYNSPLHF. The DNA for the CDR3 is TGCGCCAGCAGCTTGGGAGACGTCTATAATTCACCCCTCCACTTT.

The CDR3, as DNA: TGTGCCACCAGCAGAGATAGAAACACCATATATTTT. This gives the protein CATSRDRNTIYF. The chain links TRBV15 to TRBJ1-3; D is unclear. This CDR3 comprises 12 residues. Between the trimmed V and J ends, which lost 0 bases and 5 bases, there was a span of 2 bases. Germline CDR1 LNHNV, CDR2 YYDKDF (reference sequence).

The genes are TRBV24-1 and TRBJ1-1; the D gene is possibly TRBD1 (6 bases). The CDR3 is 13 residues long. Trimming took 4 bases from V and 4 from J, leaving 9 bases between them. Looked up from germline, CDR1 is KGHDR and CDR2 is SFDVKD. In nucleotides, the CDR3 is TGTGCCACCAGTGAAAAAGGGGGCACTGAAGCTTTCTTT. Translated: CATSEKGGTEAFF.

Regarding this clone: The sample contains more than one DNA sequence encoding this CDR3. The chain carries TRBV7-2 and TRBJ2-1, with D perhaps matching TRBD2 (5 bases). The CDR3 is 18 amino acids. V was cut by 4 bases and J by 8 bases, with 27 bases left in between. The germline CDR1 and CDR2 sequences are SGHTA and FQGNSA. CDR3 in amino acids: CASSSDPRWVEVSDEQFF. As DNA, the CDR3 is TGTGCCAGCAGCTCCGACCCCCGATGGGTGGAGGTCAGCGATGAGCAGTTCTTC.

The V call is TRBV6-1, the J call TRBJ1-6; D is perhaps TRBD1 (6 bases). This CDR3 has 17 residues. Trimming took off 4 bases at V and 0 bases at J, with 13 bases between the two ends. Germline values: CDR1 MNHNS, CDR2 SASEGT. CDR3: CASSAAGESSYNSPLHF. The CDR3 DNA follows: TGTGCCAGCAGTGCCGCAGGGGAGAGCTCCTATAATTCACCCCTCCACTTT.

The genes are TRBV3-1 (or the pseudogene TRBV3-2) and TRBJ1-2; D uncertain. Per the germline V gene, CDR1 is LGHDT and CDR2 is YNNKEL (reference sequence). The CDR3 has 13 amino acids. Trimming shortened V by 7 bases and J by 4 bases, and 13 bases separated the two germline ends. CDR3 amino acids: CASTSGSGYGYTF. The CDR3 nucleotides read TGTGCCAGCACCTCAGGATCGGGCTATGGCTACACCTTC.

This clone was found a few times. The chain employs TRBV12-3 or TRBV12-4 and TRBJ1-5; unclear D gene. The CDR3 covers 13 residues. Trimming stripped 3 bases from V and 4 bases from J, with 7 bases between. The CDR3 loop reads CASSFTENQPQHF. For the CDR3, the DNA is TGTGCCAGCAGTTTTACCGAGAATCAGCCCCAGCATTTT.

The genes are TRBV7-9 and TRBJ1-2, with D perhaps TRBD1 (5 bases). Germline CDR1 reads SEHNR; CDR2 reads FQNEAQ (reference sequence). Trimming pared 5 bases from V and 0 bases from J, leaving 7 bases between. The CDR3 contains 13 residues. The CDR3 region is CASSPGPNYGYTF. The CDR3 DNA is TGTGCCAGCAGCCCGGGGCCTAACTATGGCTACACCTTC.